The 23 T cell receptor beta chains reported below all come from one sample, sequenced in a study of regulatory T cells in long-lasting Graves disease. Time point in this sample: newly diagnosed GD, antithyroid drugs for less than 3 months. Extracted PBMC RNA gave rise to the TCR library. Construction of the TCR beta libraries employed iRepertoire HTBI primers in conjunction with Arm-PCR of CDR3 regions. TCRdb processed the multiplex PCR reads anew with MiXCR; each CDR3 protein has one entry. In the table there are 620,000 or so distinct CDR3 sequences, roughly 15% of which are singletons. This sample also belongs to another study, concerning T cells in Graves' hyperthyroidism and ophthalmopathy.

The material sequenced was peripheral blood mononuclear cells (PBMCs), taken at new diagnosis, from a patient treated with antithyroid drugs. These receptors all stem from a woman in her twenties or thirties with Graves disease.

Ten or more counts support this clonotype. The rearrangement joins TRBV18 to TRBJ1-1, with D unclear. Germline loops: CDR1 KGHSH, CDR2 LQKENI. Trimming cost V 6 bases and J 1 base, with 9 bases left between them. CDR3 length: 13 amino acids. CDR3: CASSPTPNTEAFF. The DNA of the CDR3 is TGTGCCAGCTCCCCTACACCGAACACTGAAGCTTTCTTT. The whole variable domain, remainder taken from reference TRBV18 and TRBJ1-1, is NAGVMQNPRHLVRRRGQEARLRCSPMKGHSHVYWYRQLPEEGLKFMVYLQKENIIDESGMPKERFSAEFPKEGPSILRIQQVVRGDSAAYFCASSPTPNTEAFFGQGTRLTVV.

In its sample, this clonotype was seen many times. The V call is TRBV28, the J call TRBJ1-5; D may be TRBD1 (5 bases). CDR3 length: 14 residues. CDR1 is MDHEN and CDR2 is SYDVKM in the germline V gene. V lost 10 bases and J lost 8, with 21 bases in between. CDR3 DNA sequence: TGTGCCACCTTTCCGGGACCCCGAAGGGAGCCCCAGCATTTT. It translates to CATFPGPRREPQHF.

This clonotype was detected ten times or more. The V call is TRBV28, the J call TRBJ2-3; 8 bases line up with TRBD2. In germline, CDR1 is MDHEN, CDR2 SYDVKM. After removal of 3 bases from V and 4 bases from J, the junction contained 12 bases not matched to a gene. The CDR3 is 17 residues long. CDR3 sequence reads: CASSFGLDGRGADTQYF. The CDR3 nucleotides are TGTGCCAGCAGTTTCGGTCTTGACGGGAGGGGGGCAGATACGCAGTATTTT.

Remarks on this clonotype: Just one base apart from a much larger clone, this may be a read error. V gene TRBV7-3 combines with J gene TRBJ2-1; TRBD2 aligns across 7 bases. The junction had 6 bases not matched to a gene; V was cut back by 4 bases and J by 6 bases. Germline V gene data show CDR1 as SGHTA and CDR2 as FQGTGA. CDR3 size: 14 residues. The CDR3 reads CASSSGLLSNEQFF. Written as DNA, the CDR3 is TGTGCCAGCAGCTCGGGACTACTTAGCAATGAGCAGTTCTTC.

The chain couples TRBV4-2 to TRBJ1-4; D is ambiguous. In germline, CDR1 is LGHNA, CDR2 YNFKEQ. CDR3 size: 14 residues. V was shortened by 3 bases and J by 5 bases, with 10 bases between the two germline ends. In DNA, the CDR3 is TGTGCCAGCAGCCAGGGAGAGGCGAATGAAAAACTGTTTTTT. Translating it yields CASSQGEANEKLFF.

Ten or more counts support this clonotype. This chain joins TRBV7-8 and TRBJ2-7, with 9 bases matching TRBD1. With V trimmed by 9 bases and J by 1 base, 7 bases remained unmatched. This CDR3 has 14 amino acids. CDR1 is SGHVS and CDR2 is FQNEAQ in the germline V gene. The CDR3 region has the DNA TGTGCCAGTAGAGGGGGGACAGGGTCCTACGAGCAGTACTTC. Its translation: CASRGGTGSYEQYF.

This clonotype appeared once. A read error may account for a junction end that differs from germline. V and J are TRBV7-8 and TRBJ1-1; D not resolved. CDR3 length: 15 amino acids. The germline V gene has CDR1 SGHVS and CDR2 FQNEAQ. The CDR3 nucleotides are TGTGCCAGCAGCTCCTCGTCAGGCTATCGAACTGAAGCTCTCTTT. Translation: CASSSSSGYRTEALF.

This clonotype has ten or more counts. V is TRBV2 and J is TRBJ1-4, with D possibly being TRBD1 (6 bases). CDR1 and CDR2 from the germline V gene are SNHLY and FYNNEI. The CDR3 runs to 20 residues. Trimming cost V 7 bases and J 0 bases, with 27 bases left between them. CDR3: CASNKRRDTISLATNEKLFF. Written as DNA, the CDR3 is TGTGCCAGCAACAAGCGCCGGGACACCATTTCTCTTGCAACTAATGAAAAACTGTTTTTT. The full variable domain, completed using reference TRBV2 and TRBJ1-4, is EPEVTQTPSHQVTQMGQEVILRCVPISNHLYFYWYRQILGQKVEFLVSFYNNEISEKSEIFDDQFSVERPDGSNFTLKIRSTKLEDSAMYFCASNKRRDTISLATNEKLFFGSGTQLSVL.

This chain links TRBV30 with TRBJ2-3; D remains ambiguous. CDR1 is GTSNPN, CDR2 SVGIG, per germline (reference sequence). V lost 0 bases and J lost 3, with 7 bases in between. This CDR3 contains 13 residues. This chain's CDR3 is CAWSVRVTDTQYF. CDR3 nucleotide sequence: TGTGCCTGGAGTGTACGAGTGACAGATACGCAGTATTTT.

This clonotype appeared a few times. V is TRBV6-1 and J is TRBJ2-7; D could derive from TRBD1 or TRBD2 (6 bases each). V gave up 5 bases and J gave up 0 bases, with 20 bases separating them. Germline-derived CDR1 and CDR2 are MNHNS and SASEGT. The CDR3 extends over 17 amino acids. CDR3 in DNA: TGTGCCAGCAGTCCCCTGGGGGGCGGAAGCATCTCCTACGAGCAGTACTTC. Residues: CASSPLGGGSISYEQYF.

The chain is built from TRBV27 and TRBJ1-1; D remains unclear. Trimming shortened V by 6 bases and J by 0 bases, and 23 bases separated the two germline ends. The germline CDR1 and CDR2 sequences are MNHEY and SMNVEV (reference sequence). There are 18 residues in the CDR3. The CDR3 region is CASSLYSVIGAMNTEAFF. The CDR3 DNA sequence: TGTGCCAGCAGCCTATATTCAGTGATTGGTGCGATGAACACTGAAGCTTTCTTT.

This clonotype showed up just a few times. V gene TRBV14 combines with J gene TRBJ2-7; D remains unclear. Germline V lookup: CDR1 SGHDN, CDR2 FVKESK. Trimming took 3 bases from V and 7 from J, leaving 16 bases between them. This CDR3 comprises 14 residues. In DNA, the CDR3 is TGTGCCAGCAGCCAGGGATCCCTGACCTTGGAGCAGTACTTC. Protein product: CASSQGSLTLEQYF.

The chain employs TRBV5-5 and TRBJ1-5; a weak D match, TRBD1 (6 bases). The V gene's germline CDR1 is SGHKS and CDR2 YYEKEE (reference sequence). The CDR3 has 16 residues. V shed 0 bases and J shed 7 bases, with 17 bases lying between them. The CDR3 region has the DNA TGTGCCAGCAGCTTGGATCTCGGGTCCACAGGGCAGCCCCAGCATTTT. Amino acid sequence: CASSLDLGSTGQPQHF.

The rearrangement joins TRBV29-1 to TRBJ2-3; the D is unclear. With 6 bases removed from V and 0 bases from J, the gap between germline ends came to 13 bases. Germline CDR1 and CDR2: SQVTM and ANQGSEA. The CDR3 extends over 14 amino acids. CDR3 in amino acids: CSVPRTFSTDTQYF. The DNA for the CDR3 is TGCAGCGTGCCACGGACCTTTAGCACAGATACGCAGTATTTT.

The chain has TRBV7-3 and TRBJ2-3; no firm D call. Trimming removed 4 bases at V and 6 bases at J, with 17 bases between. Germline lookup yields CDR1 SGHTA and CDR2 FQGTGA. CDR3 length: 15 residues. The CDR3 reads CASSSLAAVGDTQYF. The CDR3, as DNA: TGTGCCAGCAGCTCCCTGGCGGCCGTGGGGGATACGCAGTATTTT.

This clonotype was counted ten times or more. J is TRBJ1-6 and V is TRBV28; D unresolved. V dropped 5 bases and J dropped 8 bases, with 7 bases sitting between them. Germline lookup yields CDR1 MDHEN and CDR2 SYDVKM. The CDR3 length is 12 residues. The CDR3 nucleotides are TGTGCCAGCAGTGCCCGGGATTCACCCCTCCACTTT. It specifies CASSARDSPLHF.

In DNA, the CDR3 is TGCGCCAGCAGCTTGGGGGACGGGCCCACAGATACGCAGTATTTT. Translated, it gives CASSLGDGPTDTQYF. This chain links TRBV5-1 with TRBJ2-3; either TRBD1 or TRBD2 may fit D (5 bases each). V dropped 0 bases and J dropped 2 bases, with 10 bases sitting between them. CDR1 SGHRS and CDR2 YFSETQ come from the germline V gene. The CDR3 runs 15 residues.

This clonotype came up a few times. The chain couples TRBV4-1 to TRBJ2-1, with D unresolved. The CDR3 loop spans 16 amino acids. Germline V gene sequence: CDR1 MGHRA, CDR2 YSYEKL. V lost 5 bases, J lost 0 bases, and 14 bases lay in between. The CDR3, as DNA: TGCGCCAGCAGCGCCCCTGCTGCGGACTCCTACAATGAGCAGTTCTTC. It translates to CASSAPAADSYNEQFF.

This clonotype was observed a few times. The rearrangement links TRBV12-3 or TRBV12-4 to TRBJ2-5, with 11 bases lining up with TRBD2. Trimming cost V 6 bases and J 6 bases; bases outside gene matches: 12. This CDR3 has 16 amino acids. The CDR3 DNA sequence: TGTGCCAGCAGCCAAGTTACTAGCGGGAGCATAAAGACCCAGTACTTC. It yields the protein CASSQVTSGSIKTQYF.

This clonotype appeared many times. The gene calls are TRBV28 and TRBJ2-5, with 8 bases fitting TRBD2. The length of the CDR3 is 16 residues. Per the germline V gene, CDR1 is MDHEN and CDR2 is SYDVKM. V was clipped by 3 bases and J by 4 bases; unmatched bases: 10. CDR3 loop: CASSFYPAGGGETQYF. DNA of the CDR3: TGTGCCAGCAGTTTCTACCCTGCGGGAGGAGGAGAGACCCAGTACTTC.

This clonotype was counted ten times or more. The V call is TRBV19, the J call TRBJ1-1; possibly TRBD1 for D (5 bases). This CDR3 has 16 residues. Germline V gene sequence: CDR1 LNHDA, CDR2 SQIVND (reference sequence). V was trimmed by 9 bases and J by 0 bases, leaving 20 bases between them. The CDR3 DNA reads as TGTGCCAGCCCACCTCGGGACGGATTTATGAACACTGAAGCTTTCTTT. It encodes CASPPRDGFMNTEAFF.

The V call is TRBV7-9, the J call TRBJ2-2, with 10 bases that match TRBD2. This CDR3 is 16 amino acids long. Losses at the gene ends were 3 bases for V and 3 bases for J; bases not matched to a gene: 4. The germline V gene encodes CDR1 SEHNR and CDR2 FQNEAQ (reference sequence). The CDR3 protein is CASSLSGGGYTGELFF. CDR3 nucleotides: TGTGCCAGCAGCTTGAGCGGGGGGGGATACACCGGGGAGCTGTTTTTT.

This clonotype was recorded at least ten times. J is TRBJ1-1 and V is TRBV20-1; TRBD1 might be the D (5 bases). The CDR3 spans 15 residues. Trimming took off 0 bases at V and 5 bases at J, with 16 bases between the two ends. The germline V gene has CDR1 DFQATT and CDR2 SNEGSKA (reference sequence). In nucleotides, the CDR3 is TGCAGTGCTAGAGATCTAGGAGGGGAGAGGACTGAAGCTTTCTTT. Translated, it gives CSARDLGGERTEAFF.